These T cell receptor beta chains were read from a single sample in a study of tumor-infiltrating lymphocytes in oesophageal squamous cell carcinoma. MiXCR, run by TCRdb on the PCR reads, gives a single entry per CDR3 protein. The data hold approximately 12,000 distinct CDR3 sequences, with around 50% observed a single time. Sequencing was performed on esophageal tumor tissue. These receptors were collected from a male donor with esophageal squamous cell carcinoma. Both conserved end residues are part of each CDR3. Each record gives: clone size, D gene, J gene, V gene, CDR3 protein, CDR3 DNA. A D gene is named only where the DNA matches it firmly. The size of a clone is reported for some rows only, either as once, few or many, or as a class for expanded clones.

abundance: NA
d_gene: NA
j_gene: TRBJ2-5
v_gene: TRBV7-3
CDR3aa: CASSADTMGWETQYF
CDR3nt: TGTGCCAGCAGCGCAGACACCATGGGTTGGGAGACCCAGTACTTC

abundance: once
d_gene: NA
j_gene: TRBJ2-2
v_gene: TRBV6-2/TRBV6-3
CDR3aa: CASSYSVGSTGGELFF
CDR3nt: TGTGCCAGCAGTTACTCGGTCGGGAGCACGGGTGGGGAGCTGTTTTTT

abundance: NA
d_gene: NA
j_gene: TRBJ2-1
v_gene: TRBV7-3
CDR3aa: CASSSRPGNEQFF
CDR3nt: TGTGCCAGCAGCTCCAGACCGGGCAATGAGCAGTTCTTC

abundance: few
d_gene: TRBD1
j_gene: TRBJ2-1
v_gene: TRBV7-6
CDR3aa: CASSWDRESEQFF
CDR3nt: TGTGCCAGCAGCTGGGACAGGGAAAGTGAGCAGTTCTTC

abundance: medium-sized
d_gene: NA
j_gene: TRBJ1-1
v_gene: TRBV11-2
CDR3aa: CASSLVWGDTEAFF
CDR3nt: TGTGCCAGCAGCTTAGTGTGGGGGGATACTGAAGCTTTCTTT

abundance: many
d_gene: NA
j_gene: TRBJ1-1
v_gene: TRBV5-4
CDR3aa: CASSFTGVDTEAFF
CDR3nt: TGTGCCAGCAGCTTCACAGGTGTGGACACTGAAGCTTTCTTT

abundance: many
d_gene: NA
j_gene: TRBJ1-5
v_gene: TRBV12-3/TRBV12-4
CDR3aa: CASSSEQFQPQHF
CDR3nt: TGTGCCAGCAGTTCCGAACAGTTTCAGCCCCAGCATTTT

abundance: few
d_gene: NA
j_gene: TRBJ2-1
v_gene: TRBV6-1
CDR3aa: CATKRTGTPYNEQFF
CDR3nt: TGTGCCACCAAAAGAACCGGGACCCCCTACAATGAGCAGTTCTTC

abundance: few
d_gene: NA
j_gene: TRBJ2-1
v_gene: TRBV5-1
CDR3aa: CASSLERGGHNEQFF
CDR3nt: TGCGCCAGCAGCTTGGAACGGGGCGGCCACAATGAGCAGTTCTTC

abundance: NA
d_gene: NA
j_gene: TRBJ2-7
v_gene: TRBV28
CDR3aa: CASSPSPGQPEQYF
CDR3nt: TGTGCCAGCAGTCCCTCGCCTGGACAGCCCGAGCAGTACTTC

abundance: many
d_gene: TRBD1
j_gene: TRBJ2-2
v_gene: TRBV5-5
CDR3aa: CASSINYRGAGELFF
CDR3nt: TGTGCCAGCAGCATAAACTACAGGGGCGCCGGGGAGCTGTTTTTT

abundance: NA
d_gene: NA
j_gene: TRBJ2-3
v_gene: TRBV7-2
CDR3aa: CASSSSGTSSGVLDTQYF
CDR3nt: TGTGCCAGCAGCTCGTCCGGGACTTCTTCGGGGGTTTTAGATACGCAGTATTTT

abundance: many
d_gene: NA
j_gene: TRBJ1-4
v_gene: TRBV6-1
CDR3aa: CASRSQGPEKLFF
CDR3nt: TGTGCCAGCAGGTCACAGGGCCCGGAAAAACTGTTTTTT

abundance: many
d_gene: TRBD1
j_gene: TRBJ2-1
v_gene: TRBV7-6
CDR3aa: CASSLVYSGGSNEQFF
CDR3nt: TGTGCCAGCAGCTTAGTGTATTCAGGGGGCTCTAATGAGCAGTTCTTC

abundance: NA
d_gene: NA
j_gene: TRBJ2-3
v_gene: TRBV11-2
CDR3aa: CASSSVGNVNTQYF
CDR3nt: TGTGCCAGCAGCTCGGTCGGGAACGTGAATACGCAGTATTTT

abundance: few
d_gene: TRBD1
j_gene: TRBJ2-1
v_gene: TRBV12-3/TRBV12-4
CDR3aa: CASSWTGGEQFF
CDR3nt: TGTGCCAGCAGTTGGACAGGGGGTGAGCAGTTCTTC

abundance: NA
d_gene: TRBD1
j_gene: TRBJ1-6
v_gene: TRBV28
CDR3aa: CASSSGQENSPLHF
CDR3nt: TGTGCCAGCAGTTCGGGACAGGAAAATTCACCCCTCCACTTC

abundance: many
d_gene: TRBD2
j_gene: TRBJ2-7
v_gene: TRBV6-1
CDR3aa: CASRRGLASFPYEQYF
CDR3nt: TGTGCCAGCAGGAGAGGACTAGCTTCATTTCCCTACGAGCAGTACTTC

abundance: NA
d_gene: TRBD1
j_gene: TRBJ2-5
v_gene: TRBV7-2
CDR3aa: CASSAYRGRGLETQYF
CDR3nt: TGTGCCAGCAGCGCCTACAGGGGGCGCGGTCTAGAGACCCAGTACTTC

abundance: NA
d_gene: TRBD1
j_gene: TRBJ2-7
v_gene: TRBV6-1
CDR3aa: CASSDWTGGNEQYF
CDR3nt: TGTGCCAGCAGTGATTGGACAGGGGGCAACGAGCAGTACTTC

abundance: many
d_gene: NA
j_gene: TRBJ2-5
v_gene: TRBV7-9
CDR3aa: CASSAQTNAETQYF
CDR3nt: TGTGCCAGCAGCGCCCAAACGAATGCGGAGACCCAGTACTTC

abundance: NA
d_gene: NA
j_gene: TRBJ2-7
v_gene: TRBV30
CDR3aa: CAWTVGSSYNEQYF
CDR3nt: TGTGCCTGGACGGTGGGGAGCTCCTACAATGAGCAGTACTTC

abundance: NA
d_gene: TRBD2
j_gene: TRBJ2-4
v_gene: TRBV5-1
CDR3aa: CASSASPGGIQYF
CDR3nt: TGCGCCAGCAGCGCCTCGCCGGGAGGCATTCAGTACTTC

abundance: NA
d_gene: NA
j_gene: TRBJ1-2
v_gene: TRBV7-4
CDR3aa: CASSPNTYGYTF
CDR3nt: TGTGCCAGCAGCCCTAACACTTATGGCTACACCTTC

abundance: NA
d_gene: NA
j_gene: TRBJ2-4
v_gene: TRBV5-6
CDR3aa: CASRTGNIQYF
CDR3nt: TGTGCCAGCAGAACTGGAAACATTCAGTACTTC

abundance: few
d_gene: TRBD1
j_gene: TRBJ1-5
v_gene: TRBV7-8
CDR3aa: CASSLSGQQGQPQHF
CDR3nt: TGTGCCAGCAGCTTATCGGGACAGCAAGGTCAGCCCCAGCATTTT

abundance: NA
d_gene: NA
j_gene: TRBJ2-7
v_gene: TRBV7-8
CDR3aa: CASSFPGGAYEQYF
CDR3nt: TGTGCCAGCAGCTTCCCAGGCGGAGCCTACGAGCAGTACTTC

abundance: NA
d_gene: TRBD2
j_gene: TRBJ2-5
v_gene: TRBV7-2
CDR3aa: CASSRTSGGEETQYF
CDR3nt: TGTGCCAGCAGCCGGACTAGCGGGGGGGAAGAGACCCAGTACTTC

abundance: NA
d_gene: NA
j_gene: TRBJ2-7
v_gene: TRBV7-9
CDR3aa: CASSLAVGRSTEQYF
CDR3nt: TGTGCCAGCAGCTTAGCCGTTGGGAGGTCGACCGAGCAGTACTTC

abundance: NA
d_gene: TRBD1
j_gene: TRBJ1-5
v_gene: TRBV9
CDR3aa: CASSADRVDQPQHF
CDR3nt: TGTGCCAGCAGCGCAGACAGGGTAGACCAGCCCCAGCATTTT

abundance: NA
d_gene: TRBD1
j_gene: TRBJ1-1
v_gene: TRBV6-1
CDR3aa: CASSEPSPDRDTEAFF
CDR3nt: TGTGCCAGCAGTGAACCTTCCCCGGACAGGGACACTGAAGCTTTCTTT

abundance: few
d_gene: NA
j_gene: TRBJ1-1
v_gene: TRBV11-2
CDR3aa: CASSLESYRRNTEAFF
CDR3nt: TGTGCCAGCAGCTTAGAGAGTTACAGACGGAACACTGAAGCTTTCTTT

abundance: NA
d_gene: TRBD2
j_gene: TRBJ2-5
v_gene: TRBV28
CDR3aa: CASRVAGLETQYF
CDR3nt: TGTGCCAGCAGGGTAGCGGGTCTAGAGACCCAGTACTTC

abundance: NA
d_gene: TRBD1
j_gene: TRBJ2-7
v_gene: TRBV12-5
CDR3aa: CASGPGTGFAEGEQYF
CDR3nt: TGTGCTAGTGGTCCTGGGACAGGGTTCGCAGAGGGCGAGCAGTACTTC

abundance: NA
d_gene: TRBD1
j_gene: TRBJ1-5
v_gene: TRBV6-1
CDR3aa: CASSYTGQGQPQHF
CDR3nt: TGTGCCAGCAGTTACACCGGACAGGGTCAGCCCCAGCATTTT

abundance: few
d_gene: TRBD2
j_gene: TRBJ2-7
v_gene: TRBV7-2
CDR3aa: CASSGSGLAGAHEQYF
CDR3nt: TGTGCCAGCAGCGGAAGCGGACTAGCGGGAGCCCACGAGCAGTACTTC

abundance: NA
d_gene: NA
j_gene: TRBJ1-4
v_gene: TRBV2
CDR3aa: CASSDRGLRVNEKLFF
CDR3nt: TGTGCCAGCAGTGATCGGGGACTTCGCGTTAATGAAAAACTGTTTTTT

abundance: many
d_gene: TRBD2
j_gene: TRBJ2-2
v_gene: TRBV28
CDR3aa: CASSPWEGSGTGELFF
CDR3nt: TGTGCCAGCAGTCCGTGGGAGGGGTCTGGCACCGGGGAGCTGTTTTTT

abundance: NA
d_gene: NA
j_gene: TRBJ2-7
v_gene: TRBV10-2
CDR3aa: CASSEPYGRSSSYNEQYF
CDR3nt: TGCGCCAGCAGTGAGCCTTACGGGCGGTCAAGCTCCTACAATGAGCAGTACTTC

abundance: NA
d_gene: NA
j_gene: TRBJ2-7
v_gene: TRBV11-2
CDR3aa: CASTFYRAREQYF
CDR3nt: TGTGCCAGCACCTTCTATCGGGCAAGGGAGCAGTACTTC

abundance: NA
d_gene: NA
j_gene: TRBJ2-5
v_gene: TRBV7-9
CDR3aa: CASSLGTGQETQYF
CDR3nt: TGTGCCAGCAGCTTAGGGACGGGCCAAGAGACCCAGTACTTC

abundance: many
d_gene: TRBD1
j_gene: TRBJ2-5
v_gene: TRBV7-9
CDR3aa: CATRDSLQETQYF
CDR3nt: TGTGCCACACGGGACAGTCTACAAGAGACCCAGTACTTC